Listed below are T cell receptor beta chains from one sample, sequenced in a study of identifying expanded T cells in peripheral blood. The method was immunoSEQ multiplex PCR; TCRdb's version includes in-frame clones alone and lacks a portion of them. The data show about 94,000 clones, approximately 85% seen once. Material: blood. Receptors were obtained from a person aged 18 to 75 in good health. Each CDR3 is given without its conserved first and last residue.

V gene	J gene	CDR3 protein
TRBV19	TRBJ2-7	ASRDVGAHEQY
TRBV7-2	TRBJ2-7	ASSSTRGGYEQY
TRBV5-1	TRBJ2-1	ASSLSAGGLGNEQF
TRBV9	TRBJ1-2	ASSVGLGGHGYT
TRBV10-1	TRBJ2-2	ASSEGVRDTGELF
TRBV7-2	TRBJ2-7	ASSLVFQSRGYEQY
TRBV7-3	TRBJ2-5	ASSLVRETQY
TRBV2	TRBJ1-1	ASSANRGKNTEAF
TRBV14	TRBJ2-7	ASSLGTAYEQY
TRBV5-1	TRBJ1-2	ASSLDGTGYGYT
TRBV13	TRBJ1-2	ASSSGVVRQGINYGYT
TRBV6-1	TRBJ1-2	ASRGPGGGYT
TRBV2	TRBJ2-7	ASSAEYEQY
TRBV28	TRBJ1-2	ASSLGVRNYGYT
TRBV7-3	TRBJ2-1	ASSLGTSGTQGQF
TRBV6-6	TRBJ2-7	ASSRAGTDSYEQY
TRBV29-1	TRBJ2-2	SVDTGTGELF
TRBV7-2	TRBJ2-2	ASSLRTSGGRRTGELF
TRBV6-4	TRBJ1-1	ASSDSVQSTRAEAF
TRBV19	TRBJ2-1	ASSRTSGGEYNEQF
TRBV7-3	TRBJ2-1	ASSLSASGQGEQF
TRBV7-9	TRBJ2-5	ASSLGGRGRETQY
TRBV4-1	TRBJ1-3	ASTPRLGNSGNTIY
TRBV2	TRBJ1-2	ASRIDGNNYGYT
TRBV7-3	TRBJ2-3	ASSLTPGDTQY
TRBV19	TRBJ2-4	ASSARLVLSSAKNIQY
TRBV5-6	TRBJ1-3	ASSWSAGNTIY
TRBV11-3	TRBJ2-7	ASSMGDRGRYEQY
TRBV29-1	TRBJ2-2	SVGEQGENGELF
TRBV9	TRBJ2-5	ASGPPQGQETQY
TRBV2	TRBJ2-3	ASSEISSGSTDTQY
TRBV13	TRBJ1-2	ASSLMDMAGYT
TRBV5-5	TRBJ1-2	ASSLWQGAEGYT
TRBV2	TRBJ1-2	ATSGTGEGGYT
TRBV20-1	TRBJ2-1	SARSGREQF
TRBV7-3	TRBJ2-1	ASSTTGGNEQF